The 9 T cell receptor beta chains listed next were all sequenced from one sample in a study of T-cell reconstitution after alpha-beta-depleted transplantation in children. Unique molecular identifiers were incorporated when the TCRbeta library was constructed. TCRdb recomputed calls from the PCR reads with MiXCR, one row per CDR3 protein. The profile covers about 170,000 distinct CDR3 sequences, with approximately 10% appearing a single time and 13% taken by the ten largest. The sequencing used PBMCs, collected before TCRalphabeta/CD19-depleted stem cell transplant. The receptors stem from a boy younger than 10 with acute myeloid leukemia, due to receive a stem cell transplant.

This clonotype appeared many times. This sequence joins TRBV7-2 and TRBJ2-1; D not certain. Trimming took 5 bases from V and 6 from J, leaving 14 bases between them. CDR3 length: 14 residues. Germline CDR1 is SGHTA and CDR2 is FQGNSA. Written as DNA, the CDR3 is TGTGCCAGCAGCCAGGTAGCTGGATCCAATGAGCAGTTCTTC. Residues: CASSQVAGSNEQFF.

As regards this clonotype: A much bigger clone sits one base away, suggesting this may be a read error. The genes are TRBV6-5 and TRBJ1-1; tentative D call: TRBD1 (6 bases). The V gene lost 2 bases and the J gene lost 1 base, with 11 bases spanning the gap. This CDR3 spans 15 amino acids. Germline CDR1 and CDR2: MNHEY and SVGAGI. CDR3 amino acids: CASSYEWGANTEAFF. DNA for the CDR3: TGTGCCAGCAGTTACGAGTGGGGGGCGAACACTGAAGCTTTCTTT.

This clonotype was seen at least ten times. This chain uses TRBV28 with TRBJ2-1, with 11 nucleotides matching TRBD2. Germline values: CDR1 MDHEN, CDR2 SYDVKM. V dropped 3 bases and J dropped 6; count of bases not matched to a gene: 4. This CDR3 comprises 15 residues. CDR3 coding DNA: TGTGCCAGCAGTTTTAGCGGGAGGGCCCGCAATGAGCAGTTCTTC. This gives the protein CASSFSGRARNEQFF.

This clonotype appeared many times. This chain joins TRBV5-1 and TRBJ2-5; TRBD1 is a possible D gene (5 bases). CDR3 length equals 14 residues. With 6 bases removed from V and 5 bases from J, the gap between germline ends came to 17 bases. The germline V gene has CDR1 SGHRS and CDR2 YFSETQ. The CDR3 protein is CASKGKLGPETQYF. CDR3 bases: TGCGCCAGCAAGGGGAAGCTGGGCCCGGAGACCCAGTACTTC.

In its sample, this clonotype is medium-sized. This chain connects TRBV12-3 or TRBV12-4 to TRBJ1-1, with D uncertain. This CDR3 comprises 13 residues. V was clipped by 2 bases and J by 1 base, with 5 bases between them. This chain's CDR3 is CASSLTQNTEAFF. CDR3 sequence (DNA): TGTGCCAGCAGTTTAACCCAGAACACTGAAGCTTTCTTT.

The sample holds many counts of this clonotype. The chain links TRBV5-1 to TRBJ1-2, with D possibly TRBD1 on 5 matching bases. V was cut by 4 bases and J by 0 bases, with 13 bases left in between. The CDR3 has 15 residues. In germline, CDR1 is SGHRS, CDR2 YFSETQ. Written as DNA, the CDR3 is TGCGCCAGCAGCGTCGACAGTAAATCTAACTATGGCTACACCTTC. It specifies CASSVDSKSNYGYTF.

In its sample, this clonotype was seen many times. The rearrangement links TRBV14 to TRBJ1-3, with no clear D. Germline CDR1 and CDR2: SGHDN and FVKESK. Trimming left V 2 bases short and J 1 base short, with 9 bases between. The CDR3 length is 15 residues. CDR3 sequence: CASSQNRRSGNTIYF. The CDR3 DNA reads TGTGCCAGCAGCCAAAATAGGAGATCTGGAAACACCATATATTTT.

This clonotype was counted at least ten times. The chain couples TRBV5-1 to TRBJ2-6, with D perhaps matching TRBD1 (6 bases). The V end was cut by 1 base, the J end by 0 bases, with 11 bases between. The germline CDR1 and CDR2 sequences are SGHRS and YFSETQ. This CDR3 is 17 amino acids long. CDR3 protein: CASSLSTGRSGANVLTF. The DNA for the CDR3 is TGCGCCAGCAGCTTGTCGACAGGCCGCTCTGGGGCCAACGTCCTGACTTTC. The full variable domain, with the rest looked up from reference TRBV5-1 and TRBJ2-6, is KAGVTQTPRYLIKTRGQQVTLSCSPISGHRSVSWYQQTPGQGLQFLFEYFSETQRNKGNFPGRFSGRQFSNSRSEMNVSTLELGDSALYLCASSLSTGRSGANVLTFGAGSRLTVL.

This clonotype was seen many times. The genes are TRBV12-3 or TRBV12-4 and TRBJ2-7; D is perhaps TRBD1 (5 bases). V was pared by 4 bases and J by 5 bases, with 12 bases between. The CDR3 runs 13 residues. CDR3 in amino acids: CASSWQGADEQYV. Written as DNA, the CDR3 is TGTGCCAGCAGTTGGCAGGGTGCCGACGAGCAGTACGTC.